The 26 T cell receptor beta chains below were found in one sample sequenced in a study of blood T cell repertoires in COVID-19. The protocol was immunoSEQ multiplex PCR, while the TCRdb copy is restricted to in-frame clones and leaves out a portion. This table holds about 130,000 clones, about 80% found once. Sequenced input: peripheral blood. All receptors derive from a human donor in a cohort sampled during active COVID-19.

This clone has only one observation. The genes are TRBV6-4 and TRBJ1-5, with D perhaps matching TRBD1 (6 bases). From germline, CDR1 is MRHNA and CDR2 SNTAGT. The V end lost 1 base, the J end lost 6 bases, and 10 bases lay between the germline ends. The CDR3 is made up of 14 amino acids. CDR3 protein: CASSDWSGAQPQHF. The CDR3 bases are TGTGCCAGCAGTGACTGGTCAGGGGCTCAGCCCCAGCATTTT.

This clone was recorded once. The chain employs TRBV7-9 and TRBJ2-1; 12 bases fit TRBD2. J was trimmed by 7 bases and V by 8 bases; bases with no gene match: 9. CDR1 is SEHNR, CDR2 FQNEAQ, per germline (reference sequence). The CDR3 totals 15 residues. The CDR3 reads CASGGLAGIKNEQFF. The CDR3 bases are TGTGCCAGCGGCGGACTAGCGGGGATAAAGAATGAGCAGTTCTTC.

This chain joins TRBV24-1 and TRBJ2-2; 11 positions agree with TRBD1. Germline CDR1 reads KGHDR; CDR2 reads SFDVKD. The V segment lost 10 bases and the J segment 7 bases; nucleotides outside the gene matches: 7. There are 14 residues in the CDR3. CDR3 sequence: CATRGQGVDGELFF. The CDR3 DNA is TGTGCCACGAGGGGACAGGGGGTTGACGGGGAGCTGTTTTTT.

This clone was seen just once. The V and J genes are TRBV15 and TRBJ2-3; D is possibly TRBD2 (5 bases). Trimming took off 1 base at V and 2 bases at J, with 13 bases between the two ends. CDR1 and CDR2 (germline): LNHNV, YYDKDF (reference sequence). This CDR3 contains 16 residues. The CDR3 loop reads CATSRVPAETTDTQYF. The CDR3, as DNA: TGTGCCACCAGCAGAGTCCCAGCGGAAACCACAGATACGCAGTATTTT.

This chain uses TRBV7-2 with TRBJ1-2; possible D gene TRBD1, 5 bases. This CDR3 has 14 residues. Trimming cost V 5 bases and J 2 bases, with 12 bases left between them. Germline V gives CDR1 SGHTA, CDR2 FQGNSA. The CDR3 here is CASSPTDRNYGYTF. CDR3 sequence (DNA): TGTGCCAGCAGCCCAACAGACAGAAACTATGGCTACACCTTC. Based on the CDR3 plus reference TRBV7-2 and TRBJ1-2, the full variable domain is GAGVSQSPSNKVTEKGKDVELRCDPISGHTALYWYRQSLGQGLEFLIYFQGNSAPDKSGLPSDRFSAERTGGSVSTLTIQRTQQEDSAVYLCASSPTDRNYGYTFGSGTRLTVV.

CDR3: CASSSMMGQGLEGYTF. CDR3 bases: TGTGCCAGCAGCTCCATGATGGGACAGGGTCTAGAAGGCTACACCTTC. The chain has TRBV14 and TRBJ1-2; TRBD1 aligns across 9 bases. CDR3 size: 16 residues. CDR1 is SGHDN and CDR2 is FVKESK in the germline V gene. Trimming removed 5 bases from V and 8 bases from J; junction bases left unmatched: 15.

This clone was detected only once. V and J are TRBV5-6 and TRBJ1-5; D not resolved. The CDR3 length is 14 residues. Germline assignment: CDR1 SGHDT and CDR2 YYEEEE. V was shortened by 0 bases and J by 4 bases, with 8 bases between the two germline ends. CDR3 amino acids: CASSLAPENQPQHF. CDR3 DNA sequence: TGTGCCAGCAGCTTGGCGCCTGAGAATCAGCCCCAGCATTTT.

The V call is TRBV5-1, the J call TRBJ1-4; possibly TRBD1 for D (6 bases). Trimming took 4 bases from V and 0 from J, leaving 10 bases between them. Per germline, CDR1 SGHRS and CDR2 YFSETQ. This CDR3 spans 15 amino acids. As DNA, the CDR3 is TGCGCCAGCAGCGTACAGGGTGCAACTAATGAAAAACTGTTTTTT. Protein: CASSVQGATNEKLFF.

The chain couples TRBV6-5 to TRBJ1-4; maybe TRBD1 (5 bases). This CDR3 spans 14 amino acids. V lost 5 bases and J 3 bases, leaving 10 bases between the germline ends. In germline, CDR1 is MNHEY, CDR2 SVGAGI. CDR3 DNA sequence: TGTGCCAGCAGTCTTGGCAGGGCTAATGAAAAACTGTTTTTT. Translation gives CASSLGRANEKLFF.

The gene calls are TRBV10-3 and TRBJ2-3, with unresolved D. The CDR3 spans 11 residues. V dropped 8 bases and J dropped 4 bases, with 7 bases sitting between them. Germline-derived CDR1 and CDR2 are ENHRY and SYGVKD. CDR3: CAISLADTQYF. The CDR3 DNA is TGTGCCATCTCACTGGCAGATACGCAGTATTTT.

The chain uses TRBV2 and TRBJ1-1; 9 bases match TRBD1. This CDR3 region has 13 residues. V dropped 7 bases and J dropped 5; count of bases not matched to a gene: 5. The germline V gene has CDR1 SNHLY and CDR2 FYNNEI. The CDR3 DNA follows: TGTGCCAGCAACCCGGACAGGGGTACTGAAGCTTTCTTT. Protein product: CASNPDRGTEAFF.

The chain couples TRBV19 to TRBJ1-1; D remains ambiguous. The V gene's germline CDR1 is LNHDA and CDR2 SQIVND (reference sequence). This CDR3 is 14 amino acids long. V was clipped by 5 bases and J by 1 base, with 11 bases between them. The CDR3 sequence is CASSANTENTEAFF. CDR3 nucleotide sequence: TGTGCCAGTAGTGCTAACACAGAGAACACTGAAGCTTTCTTT.

J is TRBJ2-2 and V is TRBV3-1 (or the pseudogene TRBV3-2), with D possibly TRBD2 on 5 matching bases. V dropped 0 bases and J dropped 6 bases, with 8 bases sitting between them. The CDR3 is made up of 14 amino acids. Germline V gene sequence: CDR1 LGHDT, CDR2 YNNKEL (reference sequence). CDR3 nucleotides: TGTGCCAGCAGCCAAGATTGGGGAGCCGGGGAGCTGTTTTTT. Amino acid sequence: CASSQDWGAGELFF.

The gene calls are TRBV5-5 and TRBJ1-2; TRBD1 agrees at 11 bases. CDR1 and CDR2 (germline): SGHKS, YYEKEE (reference sequence). CDR3 length: 15 residues. V lost 2 bases and J lost 7; bases outside the gene matches: 7. CDR3 residues: CASSLWTGGNSGYTF. The CDR3 coding sequence is TGTGCCAGCAGCTTATGGACAGGGGGCAATAGTGGCTACACCTTC.

The chain couples TRBV10-3 to TRBJ2-2, with a tentative D call TRBD1 (5 bases). This CDR3 spans 17 amino acids. V gave up 0 bases and J gave up 2 bases, with 13 bases separating them. The V gene's germline CDR1 is ENHRY and CDR2 SYGVKD. CDR3 sequence (DNA): TGTGCCATCAGTGAGTCGACGGCAGGGCTCAACACCGGGGAGCTGTTTTTT. It yields the protein CAISESTAGLNTGELFF.

The rearrangement joins TRBV5-4 to TRBJ2-6; TRBD2 is a possible D gene (6 bases). Between the trimmed V and J ends, which lost 4 bases and 5 bases, there was a span of 16 bases. The V gene's germline CDR1 is SGHNT and CDR2 YYREEE (reference sequence). The CDR3 covers 16 residues. The CDR3 here is CASSHGTSLWANVLTF. CDR3 DNA sequence: TGTGCCAGCAGCCATGGGACTTCCCTTTGGGCCAACGTCCTGACTTTC.

This sequence joins TRBV28 and TRBJ1-5; 8 bases match TRBD1. This CDR3 has 18 residues. The germline CDR1 and CDR2 sequences are MDHEN and SYDVKM. V dropped 6 bases and J dropped 2; count of bases not matched to a gene: 15. The CDR3, as DNA: TGTGCCAGCAGCCGGGGACAGGAATATGTCCTAGGCAATCAGCCCCAGCATTTT. The encoded protein is CASSRGQEYVLGNQPQHF.

V gene TRBV19 combines with J gene TRBJ1-1; no clear D. V dropped 7 bases and J dropped 1 base, with 22 bases sitting between them. CDR1 is LNHDA and CDR2 is SQIVND in the germline V gene (reference sequence). This CDR3 contains 17 residues. CDR3 amino acids: CASTSTFERGWNTEAFF. The CDR3 DNA is TGTGCCAGTACCTCCACCTTCGAGAGAGGGTGGAACACTGAAGCTTTCTTT.

A single count supports this clone. The chain links TRBV30 to TRBJ2-1; 9 bases are a match to TRBD2. After removal of 0 bases from V and 8 bases from J, the junction contained 8 bases not matched to a gene. The germline gives CDR1 GTSNPN, CDR2 SVGIG (reference sequence). The CDR3 consists of 15 residues. For the CDR3, the DNA is TGTGCCTGGAGTGTGGTGGGACTAGCTATCTATGAGCAGTTCTTC. It translates to CAWSVVGLAIYEQFF.

This clone turned up a few times. This rearrangement joins TRBV27 to TRBJ1-1, with TRBD1 matching 10 bases. From germline, CDR1 is MNHEY and CDR2 SMNVEV (reference sequence). The CDR3 sequence is 16 residues long. J was trimmed by 3 bases and V by 4 bases; bases with no gene match: 8. The DNA for the CDR3 is TGTGCCAGCAGTTCCCGGGACAGGGGCCGGGACACTGAAGCTTTCTTT. This codes for CASSSRDRGRDTEAFF.

V is TRBV6-4 and J is TRBJ2-2; TRBD2 aligns across 10 bases. Germline CDR1 reads MRHNA; CDR2 reads SNTAGT. The V segment lost 2 bases and the J segment 3 bases; nucleotides outside the gene matches: 9. This CDR3 has 18 residues. The CDR3 sequence is CASSDTESGGADTGELFF. The DNA for the CDR3 is TGTGCCAGCAGTGACACCGAAAGCGGGGGGGCCGACACCGGGGAGCTGTTTTTT.

V is TRBV5-6 and J is TRBJ2-7; D unresolved. V lost 4 bases and J 4 bases, leaving 6 bases between the germline ends. CDR3 length equals 11 residues. In germline, CDR1 is SGHDT, CDR2 YYEEEE. CDR3 sequence: CASSTVYEQYF. DNA of the CDR3: TGTGCCAGCAGCACTGTATACGAGCAGTACTTC. Supplemented by reference TRBV5-6 and TRBJ2-7, the full variable domain reads DAGVTQSPTHLIKTRGQQVTLRCSPKSGHDTVSWYQQALGQGPQFIFQYYEEEERQRGNFPDRFSGHQFPNYSSELNVNALLLGDSALYLCASSTVYEQYFGPGTRLTVT.

V usage is TRBV3-1 (or the pseudogene TRBV3-2) and J usage is TRBJ2-1, with TRBD1 as a possible D gene (5 bases). The CDR3 spans 16 residues. The V and J ends lost 4 bases and 6 bases respectively, with 19 bases between them. The germline CDR1 and CDR2 sequences are LGHDT and YNNKEL (reference sequence). The CDR3 DNA reads as TGTGCCAGCAGCCCCGAGCAAGGCAGGGCCTTCAATGAGCAGTTCTTC. It yields the protein CASSPEQGRAFNEQFF.

This clone was observed once. This sequence joins TRBV9 and TRBJ1-4, with D tentatively TRBD1 (6 bases). This CDR3 comprises 16 residues. V was pared by 4 bases and J by 7 bases, with 20 bases between. Germline V CDR1 and CDR2: SGDLS, YYNGEE. CDR3 sequence reads: CASSRTGSFGSEKLFF. The DNA for the CDR3 is TGTGCCAGCAGCAGAACAGGGTCCTTCGGTAGTGAAAAACTGTTTTTT.

The chain combines TRBV30 with TRBJ2-7, with 9 bases fitting TRBD1. The germline CDR1 and CDR2 sequences are GTSNPN and SVGIG (reference sequence). This CDR3 has 14 amino acids. With V trimmed by 4 bases and J by 7 bases, 11 bases remained unmatched. CDR3 sequence (DNA): TGTGCCTGGAAGGGCGGGACAGGGCCCTGGGAGCAGTACTTC. This codes for CAWKGGTGPWEQYF.

The CDR3 here is CSVRGGSNQPQHF. The CDR3 DNA reads TGCAGCGTCCGGGGGGGTAGCAATCAGCCCCAGCATTTT. The chain carries TRBV29-1 and TRBJ1-5; tentatively, D is TRBD1 (5 bases). The CDR3 runs to 13 residues. Deletions cut 6 bases from V and 0 bases from J, with 9 bases between. The germline V gene encodes CDR1 SQVTM and CDR2 ANQGSEA. Full variable domain (rest looked up from reference TRBV29-1 and TRBJ1-5): SAVISQKPSRDICQRGTSLTIQCQVDSQVTMMFWYRQQPGQSLTLIATANQGSEATYESGFVIDKFPISRPNLTFSTLTVSNMSPEDSSIYLCSVRGGSNQPQHFGDGTRLSIL.